Here is one T cell receptor beta chain with its context. Assay used: immunoSEQ multiplex PCR; TCRdb lists only in-frame clones, some missing. The sample lists about 40,000 clones; approximately 90% were seen once. This record comes from a study of T cell changes during pregnancy in multiple sclerosis. Germline trimming cut 0 bases from V and 6 bases from J; bases unmatched to any gene: 8. Per germline, CDR1 WNHNN and CDR2 SYGVQD (reference sequence). The CDR3 consists of 17 residues. The genes are TRBV10-1 and TRBJ2-2, with 9 bases aligning to TRBD1. This TCR derives from a female donor with multiple sclerosis, enrolled in a pregnancy study. The starting material was peripheral blood, obtained before pregnancy. The CDR3 here is CASSESTGTGFSGELFF. Here the CDR3 DNA reads TGCGCCAGCAGTGAGTCGACCGGGACAGGGTTTTCCGGGGAGCTGTTTTTT.